The 8 T cell receptor beta chains in this list originate from one sample, sequenced in a study of control samples from healthy donors and cancer patients. Only in-frame clones appear in the TCRdb table, and some are missing; sequencing was by immunoSEQ multiplex PCR. The repertoire holds about 82,000 clones, with about 90% as singletons. The sample was blood. These receptors came from a man aged 50 to 59 in good health.

The J gene is TRBJ2-3, the V gene TRBV19; TRBD1 or TRBD2 may be the D gene (5 bases each). In germline, CDR1 is LNHDA, CDR2 SQIVND (reference sequence). The CDR3 extends over 14 amino acids. V lost 1 base and J lost 6, with 11 bases in between. The CDR3 nucleotides read TGTGCCAGTAGTATAGCTCGGGGCGGGGATACGCAGTATTTT. Residues: CASSIARGGDTQYF. Full variable domain (outside the CDR3, taken from reference TRBV19 and TRBJ2-3): DGGITQSPKYLFRKEGQNVTLSCEQNLNHDAMYWYRQDPGQGLRLIYYSQIVNDFQKGDIAEGYSVSREKKESFPLTVTSAQKNPTAFYLCASSIARGGDTQYFGPGTRLTVL.

V and J are TRBV6-5 and TRBJ1-6; maybe TRBD1 (5 bases). This CDR3 has 13 amino acids. Trimming stripped 2 bases from V and 10 bases from J, with 9 bases between. Germline values: CDR1 MNHEY, CDR2 SVGAGI. CDR3 coding DNA: TGTGCCAGCAGTTACCTAGGGGAATCACCCCTCCACTTT. Its protein is CASSYLGESPLHF.

The chain is built from TRBV5-1 and TRBJ1-2; the D is unclear. This CDR3 has 13 amino acids. Trimming removed 2 bases from V and 9 bases from J, with 14 bases in between. Germline CDR1 is SGHRS and CDR2 is YFSETQ. The CDR3 is CASSLVDQTSYTF. CDR3 nucleotide sequence: TGCGCCAGCAGCTTAGTGGACCAAACAAGCTACACCTTC.

This sequence joins TRBV9 and TRBJ2-7, with TRBD2 matching over 11 bases. Germline V CDR1 and CDR2: SGDLS, YYNGEE. The CDR3 length is 15 residues. V lost 3 bases, J lost 0 bases, and 2 bases stayed unmatched. CDR3 sequence: CASSASGGISYEQYF. CDR3 DNA sequence: TGTGCCAGCAGCGCTAGCGGGGGGATCTCCTACGAGCAGTACTTC.

V usage is TRBV30 and J usage is TRBJ1-2, with D perhaps TRBD1 (5 bases). V lost 0 bases and J 5 bases, leaving 13 bases between the germline ends. The CDR3 runs 14 residues. The germline CDR1 and CDR2 sequences are GTSNPN and SVGIG (reference sequence). CDR3: CAWSVSGQLYGYTF. The CDR3 coding sequence is TGTGCCTGGAGTGTATCGGGGCAGCTTTATGGCTACACCTTC.

This chain joins TRBV5-8 and TRBJ2-2; D is perhaps TRBD2 (6 bases). Per germline, CDR1 SGHTS and CDR2 YDEGEE. Trimming shortened V by 1 base and J by 5 bases, and 12 bases separated the two germline ends. This CDR3 is 15 amino acids long. This CDR3 reads CASSLMGGATGELFF. In DNA, the CDR3 is TGTGCCAGCAGCTTGATGGGCGGGGCAACCGGGGAGCTGTTTTTT.

The chain employs TRBV6-5 and TRBJ2-5; the match to TRBD1 covers 8 bases. Germline CDR1 reads MNHEY; CDR2 reads SVGAGI. The CDR3 spans 15 residues. Trimming took 6 bases from V and 0 from J; bases not matched to a gene: 6. The CDR3 here is CASSRGPGYQETQYF. The CDR3 DNA is TGTGCCAGCAGCAGGGGGCCTGGGTACCAAGAGACCCAGTACTTC.

The gene calls are TRBV5-1 and TRBJ1-5; D not resolved. Germline CDR1 SGHRS, CDR2 YFSETQ. The CDR3 is 17 amino acids. V was trimmed by 4 bases and J by 4 bases, leaving 21 bases between them. The CDR3 here is CASSPWGLGTANQPQHF. Here the CDR3 DNA reads TGCGCCAGCAGCCCGTGGGGTCTAGGAACCGCAAATCAGCCCCAGCATTTT.